The clone carrying this TCR beta chain was recorded at least ten times. Its antigen is as yet unknown. Trimming shortened V by 0 bases and J by 1 base, and 12 bases separated the two germline ends. The CDR3 runs to 16 residues. CDR1 and CDR2 from the germline V gene are ENHRY and SYGVKD. This sample stems from a study of spatial heterogeneity in lung cancer. The wider study: Any follow-up PBMC samples that were available went on to be sequenced, and the median time to follow-up was around 25 months after resection. Detected sequences consistently included more beta-chain ones than alpha-chain ones.

Overall study findings and caveats: Ubiquitous, expanded tumor-derived TCRs were more frequently observed in blood at resection than at follow-up.

Stated time point: blood at routine non-recurrence follow-up after resection. Whole RNA obtained from tumor, nontumor lung or frozen PBMC underwent sequencing without sorting. TCR cDNA molecules were tagged individually, and each one carried a unique molecular identifier. Using its own MiXCR run on the 5' RACE reads, TCRdb lists one record per CDR3 protein. The table has approximately 50,000 distinct CDR3 sequences, roughly 7.4% seen once. Sequenced material: PBMCs, taken at follow-up. This chain joins TRBV10-3 and TRBJ1-1; D not resolved. This receptor was identified in a female donor with early-stage non-small cell lung cancer. CDR3 DNA sequence: TGTGCCATCAGTGAGTCCCTAGGGAAAAGGAACACTGAAGCTTTCTTT. Translated, it gives CAISESLGKRNTEAFF.